This T cell receptor beta chain was captured by sequencing in a study of OX40 agonist ivuxolimab in advanced cancers. Only one count was recorded for this clone. V was clipped by 5 bases and J by 6 bases, with 13 bases between them. The CDR3 runs 13 residues. Germline V gene sequence: CDR1 MNHEY, CDR2 SVGAGI. Generated by immunoSEQ multiplex PCR, the TCRdb table keeps only in-frame clones and is missing some. The repertoire holds 96,000 or so clones, with approximately 80% as singletons. The sequences come from CD4+ or CD8+ T cells sorted from blood, collected in a trial of the OX40 agonist ivuxolimab. The chain combines TRBV6-5 with TRBJ1-1; no clear D. This TCR derives from an adult with an advanced solid tumor such as melanoma, head and neck, liver or kidney cancer. The CDR3 sequence: CASSRSFVAEAFF. CDR3 sequence (DNA): TGTGCCAGCAGTCGCTCGTTTGTGGCTGAAGCTTTCTTT.